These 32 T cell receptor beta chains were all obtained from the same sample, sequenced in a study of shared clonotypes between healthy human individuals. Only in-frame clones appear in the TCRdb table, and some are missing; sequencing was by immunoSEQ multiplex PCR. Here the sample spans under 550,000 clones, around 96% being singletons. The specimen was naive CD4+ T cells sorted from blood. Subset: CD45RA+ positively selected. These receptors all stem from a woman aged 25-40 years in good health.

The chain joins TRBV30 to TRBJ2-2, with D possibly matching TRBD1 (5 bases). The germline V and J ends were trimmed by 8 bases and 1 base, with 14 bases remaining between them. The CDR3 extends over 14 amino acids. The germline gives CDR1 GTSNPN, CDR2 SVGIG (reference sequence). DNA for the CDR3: TGTGCCCTGGGCCATCAGGGGAACACCGGGGAGCTGTTTTTT. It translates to CALGHQGNTGELFF.

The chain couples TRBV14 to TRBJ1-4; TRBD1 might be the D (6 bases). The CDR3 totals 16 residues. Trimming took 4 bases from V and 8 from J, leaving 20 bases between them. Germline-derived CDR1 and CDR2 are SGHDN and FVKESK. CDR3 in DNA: TGTGCCAGCAGCCCACCCGGGGGCCGAGGCGGGGAAAAACTGTTTTTT. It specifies CASSPPGGRGGEKLFF.

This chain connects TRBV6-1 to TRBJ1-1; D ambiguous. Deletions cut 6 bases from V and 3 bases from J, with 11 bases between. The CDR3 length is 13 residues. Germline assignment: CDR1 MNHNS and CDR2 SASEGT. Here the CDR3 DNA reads TGTGCCAGCAGCCGACACCGAGACACTGAAGCTTTCTTT. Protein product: CASSRHRDTEAFF.

CDR3 sequence reads: CASSQGQTKDKQFF. The DNA for the CDR3 is TGTGCCAGCAGCCAAGGTCAAACCAAGGACAAGCAGTTCTTC. This rearrangement joins TRBV4-2 to TRBJ2-1; D possibly corresponds to TRBD1 (5 bases). The length of the CDR3 is 14 residues. CDR1 is LGHNA and CDR2 is YNFKEQ in the germline V gene. The V gene lost 1 base and the J gene lost 11 bases, with 15 bases spanning the gap.

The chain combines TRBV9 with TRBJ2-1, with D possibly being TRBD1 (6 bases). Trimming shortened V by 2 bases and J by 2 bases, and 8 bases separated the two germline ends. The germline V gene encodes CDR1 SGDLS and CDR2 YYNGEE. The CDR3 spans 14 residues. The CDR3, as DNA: TGTGCCAGCAGCGTCAGGGACACCTACAATGAGCAGTTCTTC. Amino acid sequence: CASSVRDTYNEQFF.

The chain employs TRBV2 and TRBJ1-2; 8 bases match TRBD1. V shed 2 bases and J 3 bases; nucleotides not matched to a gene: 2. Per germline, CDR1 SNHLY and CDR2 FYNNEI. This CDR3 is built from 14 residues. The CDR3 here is CASSERQGYYGYTF. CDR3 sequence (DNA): TGTGCCAGCAGTGAAAGACAGGGGTACTATGGCTACACCTTC. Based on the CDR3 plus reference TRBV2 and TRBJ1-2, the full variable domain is EPEVTQTPSHQVTQMGQEVILRCVPISNHLYFYWYRQILGQKVEFLVSFYNNEISEKSEIFDDQFSVERPDGSNFTLKIRSTKLEDSAMYFCASSERQGYYGYTFGSGTRLTVV.

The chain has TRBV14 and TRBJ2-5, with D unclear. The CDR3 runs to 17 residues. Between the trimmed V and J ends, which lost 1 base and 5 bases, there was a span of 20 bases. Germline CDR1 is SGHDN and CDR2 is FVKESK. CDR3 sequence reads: CASSQGDLKVIQETQYF. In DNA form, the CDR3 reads TGTGCCAGCAGCCAAGGGGATCTTAAAGTGATTCAGGAGACCCAGTACTTC.

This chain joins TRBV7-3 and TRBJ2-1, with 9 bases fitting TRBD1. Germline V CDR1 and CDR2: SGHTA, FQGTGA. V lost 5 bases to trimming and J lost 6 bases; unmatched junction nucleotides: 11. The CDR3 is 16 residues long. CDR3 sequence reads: CASSPKAGQGRNEQFF. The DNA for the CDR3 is TGTGCCAGCAGCCCTAAAGCGGGACAGGGCCGCAATGAGCAGTTCTTC.

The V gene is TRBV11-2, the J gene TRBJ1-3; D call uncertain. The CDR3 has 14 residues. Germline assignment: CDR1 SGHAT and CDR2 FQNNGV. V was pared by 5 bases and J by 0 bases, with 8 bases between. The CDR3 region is CASSRTVSGNTIYF. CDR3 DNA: TGTGCCAGCAGCCGGACTGTCTCTGGAAACACCATATATTTT.

CDR3 sequence: CASSYDSFNSPLHF. The CDR3 DNA reads TGTGCCAGCAGTTACGACAGCTTTAATTCACCCCTCCACTTT. The genes are TRBV6-5 and TRBJ1-6; D may be TRBD1 (5 bases). CDR1 and CDR2 from the germline V gene are MNHEY and SVGAGI. The CDR3 has 14 residues. V lost 2 bases, J lost 6 bases, and 8 bases lay in between.

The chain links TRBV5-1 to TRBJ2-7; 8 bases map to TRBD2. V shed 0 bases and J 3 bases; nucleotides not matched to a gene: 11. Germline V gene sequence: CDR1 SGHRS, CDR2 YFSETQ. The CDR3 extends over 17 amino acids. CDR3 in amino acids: CASSLVLAGREDYEQYF. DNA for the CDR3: TGCGCCAGCAGCTTGGTCCTGGCGGGGCGGGAGGACTACGAGCAGTACTTC.

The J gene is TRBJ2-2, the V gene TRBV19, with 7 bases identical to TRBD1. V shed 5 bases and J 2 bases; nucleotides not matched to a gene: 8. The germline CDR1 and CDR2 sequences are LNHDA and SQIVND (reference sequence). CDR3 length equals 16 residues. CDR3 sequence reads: CASSARDSLNTGELFF. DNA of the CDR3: TGTGCCAGTAGTGCACGGGACAGCCTCAACACCGGGGAGCTGTTTTTT. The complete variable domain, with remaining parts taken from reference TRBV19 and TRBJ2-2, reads DGGITQSPKYLFRKEGQNVTLSCEQNLNHDAMYWYRQDPGQGLRLIYYSQIVNDFQKGDIAEGYSVSREKKESFPLTVTSAQKNPTAFYLCASSARDSLNTGELFFGEGSRLTVL.

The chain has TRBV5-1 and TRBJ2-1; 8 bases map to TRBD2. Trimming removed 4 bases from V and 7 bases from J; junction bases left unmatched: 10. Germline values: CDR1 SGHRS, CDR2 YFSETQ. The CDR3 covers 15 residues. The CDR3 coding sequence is TGCGCCAGCAGCACGGGACTAGTTGGGGGGAATGAGCAGTTCTTC. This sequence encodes CASSTGLVGGNEQFF. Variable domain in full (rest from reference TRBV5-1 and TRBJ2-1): KAGVTQTPRYLIKTRGQQVTLSCSPISGHRSVSWYQQTPGQGLQFLFEYFSETQRNKGNFPGRFSGRQFSNSRSEMNVSTLELGDSALYLCASSTGLVGGNEQFFGPGTRLTVL.

The CDR3 nucleotides read TGCGCCAGCAGCTCAACAGGGGGACTAGCGGGAGGTTACGAGCAGTACTTC. Its protein is CASSSTGGLAGGYEQYF. The chain combines TRBV5-1 with TRBJ2-7, with 15 bases fitting TRBD2. V trimming: 3 bases; J trimming: 4 bases; junction bases outside the gene matches: 8. CDR3 length: 17 residues. Germline lookup yields CDR1 SGHRS and CDR2 YFSETQ.

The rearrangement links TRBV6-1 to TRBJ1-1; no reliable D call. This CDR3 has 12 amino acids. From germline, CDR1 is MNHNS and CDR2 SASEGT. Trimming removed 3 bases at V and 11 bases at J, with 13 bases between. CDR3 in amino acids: CASSDDGVRAFF. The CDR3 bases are TGTGCCAGCAGTGACGACGGGGTACGGGCTTTCTTT.

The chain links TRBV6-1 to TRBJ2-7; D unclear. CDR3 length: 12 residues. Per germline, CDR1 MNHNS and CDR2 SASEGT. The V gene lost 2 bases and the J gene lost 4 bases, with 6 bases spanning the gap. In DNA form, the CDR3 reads TGTGCCAGCAGTGAAAACCCTTACGAGCAGTACTTC. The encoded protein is CASSENPYEQYF.

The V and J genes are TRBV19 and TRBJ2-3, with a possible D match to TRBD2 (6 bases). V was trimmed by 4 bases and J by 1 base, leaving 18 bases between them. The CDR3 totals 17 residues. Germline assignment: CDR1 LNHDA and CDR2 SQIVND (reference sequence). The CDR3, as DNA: TGTGCCAGTAGTACCCCTAGGGGAGGCTATCGCACAGATACGCAGTATTTT. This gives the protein CASSTPRGGYRTDTQYF.

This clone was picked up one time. CDR3 loop: CASSGPLATGELFF. CDR3 DNA sequence: TGTGCCAGCAGCGGGCCACTAGCGACCGGGGAGCTGTTTTTT. The V gene is TRBV7-2, the J gene TRBJ2-2, with 7 bases identical to TRBD2. There are 14 residues in the CDR3. Germline loops: CDR1 SGHTA, CDR2 FQGNSA. V lost 5 bases, J lost 5 bases, and 5 bases stayed unmatched.

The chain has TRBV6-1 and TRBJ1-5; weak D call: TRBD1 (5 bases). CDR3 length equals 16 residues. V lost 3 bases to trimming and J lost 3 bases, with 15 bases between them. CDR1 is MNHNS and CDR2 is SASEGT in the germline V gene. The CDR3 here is CASSEDNHRFNQPQHF. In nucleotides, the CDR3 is TGTGCCAGCAGTGAGGACAACCACCGCTTCAATCAGCCCCAGCATTTT.

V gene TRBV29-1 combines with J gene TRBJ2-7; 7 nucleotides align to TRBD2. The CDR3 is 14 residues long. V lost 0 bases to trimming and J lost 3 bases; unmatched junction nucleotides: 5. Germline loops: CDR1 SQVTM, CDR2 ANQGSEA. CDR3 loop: CSVEDSGGGYEQYF. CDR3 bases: TGCAGCGTTGAAGATTCGGGCGGGGGCTACGAGCAGTACTTC.

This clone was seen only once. Here the CDR3 DNA reads TGTGCCATCAGCAAAGGGGGACTAGCGGGAGCCATCGGGGAGCTGTTTTTT. Residues: CAISKGGLAGAIGELFF. The chain combines TRBV10-3 with TRBJ2-2; 14 bases match TRBD2. The V gene end was trimmed by 6 bases and the J gene end by 7 bases; junction bases not matched to a gene: 10. Germline V gives CDR1 ENHRY, CDR2 SYGVKD. CDR3 length: 17 amino acids.

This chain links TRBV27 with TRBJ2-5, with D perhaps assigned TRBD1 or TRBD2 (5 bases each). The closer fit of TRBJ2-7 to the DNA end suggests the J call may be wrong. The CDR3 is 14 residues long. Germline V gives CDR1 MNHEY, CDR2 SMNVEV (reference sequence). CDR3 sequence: CASSLSVPGTEQYF. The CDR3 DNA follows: TGTGCCAGCAGTTTATCGGTCCCGGGGACCGAGCAGTACTTC.

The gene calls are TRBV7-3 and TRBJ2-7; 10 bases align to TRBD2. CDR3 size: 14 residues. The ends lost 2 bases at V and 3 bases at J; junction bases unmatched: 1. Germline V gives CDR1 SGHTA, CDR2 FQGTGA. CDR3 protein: CASSLVAGGYEQYF. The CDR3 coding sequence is TGTGCCAGCAGCTTAGTAGCGGGAGGCTACGAGCAGTACTTC.

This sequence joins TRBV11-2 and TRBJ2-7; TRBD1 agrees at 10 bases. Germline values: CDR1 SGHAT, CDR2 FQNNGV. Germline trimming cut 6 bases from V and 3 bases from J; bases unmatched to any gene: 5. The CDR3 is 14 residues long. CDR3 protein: CASRLTGGDYEQYF. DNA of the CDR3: TGTGCCAGCAGATTGACAGGGGGCGACTACGAGCAGTACTTC.

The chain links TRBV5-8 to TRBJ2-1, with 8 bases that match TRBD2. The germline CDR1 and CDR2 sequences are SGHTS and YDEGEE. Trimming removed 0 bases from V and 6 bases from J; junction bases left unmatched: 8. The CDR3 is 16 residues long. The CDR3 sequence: CASSLGSAGGINEQFF. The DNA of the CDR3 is TGTGCCAGCAGCTTGGGTTCGGCGGGAGGTATCAATGAGCAGTTCTTC.

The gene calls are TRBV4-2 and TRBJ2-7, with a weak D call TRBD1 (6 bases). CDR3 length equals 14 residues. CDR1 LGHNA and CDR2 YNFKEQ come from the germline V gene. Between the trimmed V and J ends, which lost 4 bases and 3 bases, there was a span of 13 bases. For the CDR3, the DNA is TGTGCCAGCAGCCGCCCCGGGACAAGCTACGAGCAGTACTTC. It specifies CASSRPGTSYEQYF.

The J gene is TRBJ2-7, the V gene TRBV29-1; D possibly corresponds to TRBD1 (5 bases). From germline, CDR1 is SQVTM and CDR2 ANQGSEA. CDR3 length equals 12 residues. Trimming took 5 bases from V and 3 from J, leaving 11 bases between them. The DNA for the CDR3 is TGCAGCGTTTCCAGGGTGGGCTACGAGCAGTACTTC. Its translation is CSVSRVGYEQYF.

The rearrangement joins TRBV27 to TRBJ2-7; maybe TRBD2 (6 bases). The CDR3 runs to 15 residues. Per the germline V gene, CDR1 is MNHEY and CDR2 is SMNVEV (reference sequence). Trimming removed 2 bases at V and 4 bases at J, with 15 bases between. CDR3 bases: TGTGCCAGCAGTTTACGGGGGTGGCGGGTGTACGAGCAGTACTTC. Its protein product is CASSLRGWRVYEQYF.

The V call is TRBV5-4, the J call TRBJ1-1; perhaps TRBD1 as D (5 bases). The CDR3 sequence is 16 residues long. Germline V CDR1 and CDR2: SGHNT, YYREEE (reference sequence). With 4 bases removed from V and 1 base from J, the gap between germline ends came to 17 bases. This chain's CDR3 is CASSQDSGISNTEAFF. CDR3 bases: TGTGCCAGCAGCCAAGATTCAGGGATTTCGAACACTGAAGCTTTCTTT.

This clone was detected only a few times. In nucleotides, the CDR3 is TGTGCCAGCAGCTATAGTGGAGAGCAGTACTTC. Protein: CASSYSGEQYF. This sequence joins TRBV7-9 and TRBJ2-7; no reliable D call. V gave up 4 bases and J gave up 7 bases, with 8 bases separating them. CDR3 length: 11 residues. The germline V gene has CDR1 SEHNR and CDR2 FQNEAQ (reference sequence).

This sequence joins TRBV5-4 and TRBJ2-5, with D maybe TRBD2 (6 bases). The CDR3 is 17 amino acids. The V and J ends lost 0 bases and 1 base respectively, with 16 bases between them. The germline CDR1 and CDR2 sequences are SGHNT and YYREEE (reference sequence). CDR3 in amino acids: CASSLGWRADRQETQYF. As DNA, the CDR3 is TGTGCCAGCAGCTTGGGGTGGAGGGCGGACCGCCAAGAGACCCAGTACTTC. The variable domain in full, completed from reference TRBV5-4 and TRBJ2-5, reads ETGVTQSPTHLIKTRGQQVTLRCSSQSGHNTVSWYQQALGQGPQFIFQYYREEENGRGNFPPRFSGLQFPNYSSELNVNALELDDSALYLCASSLGWRADRQETQYFGPGTRLLVL.

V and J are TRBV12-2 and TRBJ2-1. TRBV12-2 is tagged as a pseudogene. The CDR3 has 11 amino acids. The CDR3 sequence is CASRSYDEQFF. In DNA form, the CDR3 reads TGTGCAAGTCGCTCTTACGATGAGCAGTTCTTC.